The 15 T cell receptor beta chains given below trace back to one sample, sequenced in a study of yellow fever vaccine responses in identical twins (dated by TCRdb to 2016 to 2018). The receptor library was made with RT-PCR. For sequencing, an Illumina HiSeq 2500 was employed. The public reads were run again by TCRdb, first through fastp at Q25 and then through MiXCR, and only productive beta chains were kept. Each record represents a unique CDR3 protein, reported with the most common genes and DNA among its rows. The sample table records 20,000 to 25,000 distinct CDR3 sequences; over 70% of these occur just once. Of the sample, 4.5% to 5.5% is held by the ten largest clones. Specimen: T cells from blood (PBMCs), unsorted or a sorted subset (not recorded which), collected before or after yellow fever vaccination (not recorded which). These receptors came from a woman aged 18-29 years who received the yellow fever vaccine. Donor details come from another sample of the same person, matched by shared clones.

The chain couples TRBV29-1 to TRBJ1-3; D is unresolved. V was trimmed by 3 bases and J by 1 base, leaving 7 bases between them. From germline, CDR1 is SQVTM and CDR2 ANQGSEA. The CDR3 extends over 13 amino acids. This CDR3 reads CSVDAESGNTIYF. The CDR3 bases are TGCAGCGTTGACGCAGAGTCTGGAAACACCATATATTTT.

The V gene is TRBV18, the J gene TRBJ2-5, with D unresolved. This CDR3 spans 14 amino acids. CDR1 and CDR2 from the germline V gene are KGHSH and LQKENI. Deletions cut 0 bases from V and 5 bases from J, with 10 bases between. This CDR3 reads CASSPPVQRETQYF. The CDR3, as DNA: TGTGCCAGCTCACCACCGGTGCAAAGGGAGACCCAGTACTTC.

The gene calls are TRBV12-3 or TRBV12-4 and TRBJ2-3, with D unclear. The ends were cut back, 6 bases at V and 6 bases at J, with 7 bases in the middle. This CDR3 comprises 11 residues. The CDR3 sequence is CASSPRDTQYF. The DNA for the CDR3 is TGTGCCAGCAGCCCCCGGGATACGCAGTATTTT.

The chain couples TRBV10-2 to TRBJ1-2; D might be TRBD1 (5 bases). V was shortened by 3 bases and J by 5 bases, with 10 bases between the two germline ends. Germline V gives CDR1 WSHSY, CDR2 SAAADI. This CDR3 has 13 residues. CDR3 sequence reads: CASSEGTEYGYTF. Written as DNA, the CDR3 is TGCGCCAGCAGTGAAGGGACGGAATATGGCTACACCTTC.

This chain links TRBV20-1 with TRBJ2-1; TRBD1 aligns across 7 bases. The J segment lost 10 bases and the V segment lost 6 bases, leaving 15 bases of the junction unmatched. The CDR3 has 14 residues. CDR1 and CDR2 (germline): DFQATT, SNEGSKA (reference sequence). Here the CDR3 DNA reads TGCAGTGCAACCGGGACAGATATTACAGGGGAGCAGTTCTTC. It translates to CSATGTDITGEQFF.

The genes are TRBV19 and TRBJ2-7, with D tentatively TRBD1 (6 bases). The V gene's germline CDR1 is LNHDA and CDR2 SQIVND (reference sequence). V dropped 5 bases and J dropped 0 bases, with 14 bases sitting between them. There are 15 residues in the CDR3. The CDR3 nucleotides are TGTGCCAGTAGTTCCAGGACAGAAATCTCCTACGAGCAGTACTTC. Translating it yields CASSSRTEISYEQYF.

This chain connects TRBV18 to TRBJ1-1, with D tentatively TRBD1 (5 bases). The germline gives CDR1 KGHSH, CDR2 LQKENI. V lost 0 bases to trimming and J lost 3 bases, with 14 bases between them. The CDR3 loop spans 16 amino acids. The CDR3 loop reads CASSPPSRAWDTEAFF. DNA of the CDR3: TGTGCCAGCTCACCACCGAGCAGGGCCTGGGACACTGAAGCTTTCTTT.

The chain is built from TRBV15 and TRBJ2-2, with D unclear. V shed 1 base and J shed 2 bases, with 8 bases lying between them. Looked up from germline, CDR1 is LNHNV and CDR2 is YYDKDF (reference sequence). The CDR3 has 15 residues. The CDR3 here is CATSRGGVNTGELFF. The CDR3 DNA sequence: TGTGCCACCAGCAGAGGGGGTGTTAACACCGGGGAGCTGTTTTTT.

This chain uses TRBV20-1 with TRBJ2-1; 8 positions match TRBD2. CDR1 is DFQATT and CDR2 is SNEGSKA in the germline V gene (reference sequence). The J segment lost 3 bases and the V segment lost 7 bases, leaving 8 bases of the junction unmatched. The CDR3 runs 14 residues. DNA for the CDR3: TGCAGTGTTAAAGCGGGGGCCCTCTACAATGAGCAGTTCTTC. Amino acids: CSVKAGALYNEQFF.

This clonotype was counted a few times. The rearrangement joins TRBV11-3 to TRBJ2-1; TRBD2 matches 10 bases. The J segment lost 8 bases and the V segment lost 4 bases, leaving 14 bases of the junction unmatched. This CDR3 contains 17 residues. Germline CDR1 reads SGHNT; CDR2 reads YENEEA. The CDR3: CASSSVPTSGNVYEQFF. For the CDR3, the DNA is TGTGCCAGCAGCTCCGTACCAACTAGCGGGAATGTGTATGAGCAGTTCTTC.

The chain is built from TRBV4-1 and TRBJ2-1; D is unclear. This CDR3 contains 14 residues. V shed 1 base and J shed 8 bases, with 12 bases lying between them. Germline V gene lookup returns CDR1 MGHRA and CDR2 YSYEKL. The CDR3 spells CASSQGGSRHEQFF. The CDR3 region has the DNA TGCGCCAGCAGCCAAGGAGGATCCAGGCATGAGCAGTTCTTC.

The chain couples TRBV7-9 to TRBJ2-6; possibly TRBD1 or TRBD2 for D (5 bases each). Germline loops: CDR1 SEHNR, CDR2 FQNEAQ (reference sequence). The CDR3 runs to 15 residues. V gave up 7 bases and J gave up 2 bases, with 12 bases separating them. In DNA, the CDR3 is TGTGCCAGCAACTACTGGGACCCTGGGGCCAACGTCCTGACTTTC. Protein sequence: CASNYWDPGANVLTF. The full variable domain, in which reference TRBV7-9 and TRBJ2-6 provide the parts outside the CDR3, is DTGVSQNPRHKITKRGQNVTFRCDPISEHNRLYWYRQTLGQGPEFLTYFQNEAQLEKSRLLSDRFSAERPKGSFSTLEIQRTEQGDSAMYLCASNYWDPGANVLTFGAGSRLTVL.

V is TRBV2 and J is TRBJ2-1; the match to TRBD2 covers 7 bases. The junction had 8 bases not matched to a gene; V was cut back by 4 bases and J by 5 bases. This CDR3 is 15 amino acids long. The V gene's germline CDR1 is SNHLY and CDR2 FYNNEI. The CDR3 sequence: CASSVAGVRHNEQFF. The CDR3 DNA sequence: TGTGCCAGCAGTGTTGCGGGAGTGAGACACAATGAGCAGTTCTTC.

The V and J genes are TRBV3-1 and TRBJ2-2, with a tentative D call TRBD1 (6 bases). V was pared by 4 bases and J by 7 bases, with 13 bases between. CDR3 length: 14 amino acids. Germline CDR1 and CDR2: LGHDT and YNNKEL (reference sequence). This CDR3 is CASSRQQGLGELFF. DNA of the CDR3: TGTGCCAGCAGCCGGCAACAGGGCCTCGGGGAGCTGTTTTTT.

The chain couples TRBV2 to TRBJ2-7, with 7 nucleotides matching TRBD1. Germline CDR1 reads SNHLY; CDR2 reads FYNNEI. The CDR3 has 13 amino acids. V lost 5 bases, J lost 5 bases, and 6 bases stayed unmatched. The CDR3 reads CASSLETGNEQYF. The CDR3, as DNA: TGTGCCAGCAGTTTGGAGACAGGGAACGAGCAGTACTTC.